These 26 T cell receptor beta chains came from one sample sequenced in a study of cytomegalovirus exposure and HLA in healthy donors. Amplification used 60 Vbeta primers and 13 Jbeta primers. Generated by immunoSEQ multiplex PCR, the TCRdb table keeps only in-frame clones and is missing some. The sample consists of about 150,000 clones, roughly 84% of them appearing once. Sample: PBMCs. The receptors derive from a woman aged 18-35 years in good health and CMV-seronegative.

The rearrangement joins TRBV10-3 to TRBJ1-2; D uncertain. This CDR3 region has 12 residues. Trimming took 4 bases from V and 4 from J, leaving 7 bases between them. The V gene's germline CDR1 is ENHRY and CDR2 SYGVKD. CDR3 DNA: TGTGCCATCAGTGCGGCGGCCTATGGCTACACCTTC. It codes for CAISAAAYGYTF.

The J gene is TRBJ2-3, the V gene TRBV2, with 7 bases matching TRBD1. Looked up from germline, CDR1 is SNHLY and CDR2 is FYNNEI. The CDR3 extends over 14 amino acids. V lost 7 bases and J lost 1; bases outside the gene matches: 5. The CDR3: CASMGQGGTDTQYF. The CDR3 DNA reads TGTGCCAGCATGGGGCAGGGGGGCACAGATACGCAGTATTTT.

This chain joins TRBV30 and TRBJ1-6, with 9 bases aligning to TRBD1. The ends lost 7 bases at V and 0 bases at J; junction bases unmatched: 7. This CDR3 region has 16 residues. Germline lookup yields CDR1 GTSNPN and CDR2 SVGIG (reference sequence). CDR3 loop: CAFLGQGSSYNSPLHF. The CDR3 bases are TGTGCCTTCTTAGGACAGGGGAGCTCCTATAATTCACCCCTCCACTTT.

V usage is TRBV28 and J usage is TRBJ1-5, with 7 nucleotides matching TRBD1. The germline V gene encodes CDR1 MDHEN and CDR2 SYDVKM. With V trimmed by 4 bases and J by 0 bases, 3 bases remained unmatched. The CDR3 totals 15 residues. The CDR3 protein is CASSSGQYSNQPQHF. Written as DNA, the CDR3 is TGTGCCAGCAGTTCGGGACAGTATAGCAATCAGCCCCAGCATTTT. Based on the CDR3 plus reference TRBV28 and TRBJ1-5, the full variable domain is DVKVTQSSRYLVKRTGEKVFLECVQDMDHENMFWYRQDPGLGLRLIYFSYDVKMKEKGDIPEGYSVSREKKERFSLILESASTNQTSMYLCASSSGQYSNQPQHFGDGTRLSIL.

The chain joins TRBV7-3 to TRBJ2-1; 7 nucleotides align to TRBD1. There are 15 residues in the CDR3. Trimming removed 3 bases from V and 3 bases from J; junction bases left unmatched: 5. The germline V gene encodes CDR1 SGHTA and CDR2 FQGTGA. For the CDR3, the DNA is TGTGCCAGCAGCTTCGGGACAGAGAGCTACAATGAGCAGTTCTTC. It encodes CASSFGTESYNEQFF.

The chain recombines TRBV27 with TRBJ2-7; 9 bases fit TRBD1. Germline CDR1 reads MNHEY; CDR2 reads SMNVEV (reference sequence). The length of the CDR3 is 15 residues. V was clipped by 5 bases and J by 1 base; unmatched bases: 6. The CDR3 DNA reads as TGTGCCAGCAGTATTGAGGGACAGGGTTCCTACGAGCAGTACTTC. Translating gives CASSIEGQGSYEQYF.

The gene calls are TRBV5-1 and TRBJ2-7; tentative D call: TRBD2 (5 bases). This CDR3 spans 16 amino acids. V was trimmed by 2 bases and J by 0 bases, leaving 15 bases between them. Germline V gene lookup returns CDR1 SGHRS and CDR2 YFSETQ. The chain's CDR3 is CASSLRVGGSSYEQYF. As DNA, the CDR3 is TGCGCCAGCAGCTTAAGAGTTGGTGGGAGCTCCTACGAGCAGTACTTC.

In this sample, this clone turned up a few times. This chain links TRBV9 with TRBJ2-7; possibly TRBD1 for D (5 bases). Germline lookup yields CDR1 SGDLS and CDR2 YYNGEE. There are 13 residues in the CDR3. The ends were cut back, 0 bases at V and 7 bases at J, with 11 bases in the middle. CDR3 nucleotides: TGTGCCAGCAGCGTAGACCTAAAGGGGGAGCAGTACTTC. Protein: CASSVDLKGEQYF.

There are a few counts of this clone. The chain joins TRBV2 to TRBJ2-3, with 10 bases lining up with TRBD2. The CDR3 sequence is 13 residues long. V shed 5 bases and J 4 bases; nucleotides not matched to a gene: 0. Germline V lookup: CDR1 SNHLY, CDR2 FYNNEI. CDR3 DNA sequence: TGTGCCAGCAGTAGCGGGGGGGCAGATACGCAGTATTTT. Protein sequence: CASSSGGADTQYF.

This chain uses TRBV28 with TRBJ2-7, with D perhaps TRBD1 (5 bases). The ends were cut back, 6 bases at V and 0 bases at J, with 18 bases in the middle. The CDR3 extends over 16 amino acids. The germline V gene has CDR1 MDHEN and CDR2 SYDVKM. The CDR3 here is CASRASQGSHSYEQYF. Here the CDR3 DNA reads TGTGCCAGCAGGGCGTCTCAGGGATCCCACTCCTACGAGCAGTACTTC.

The chain employs TRBV11-3 and TRBJ2-5; 9 positions match TRBD1. The CDR3 loop spans 18 amino acids. CDR1 SGHNT and CDR2 YENEEA come from the germline V gene. V was pared by 3 bases and J by 1 base, with 12 bases of the junction left unmatched. The CDR3 is CASSFGGVQGALQETQYF. In nucleotides, the CDR3 is TGTGCCAGCAGCTTTGGCGGGGTACAGGGGGCCCTCCAAGAGACCCAGTACTTC.

The gene calls are TRBV30 and TRBJ1-3, with a tentative D call TRBD1 (5 bases). From germline, CDR1 is GTSNPN and CDR2 SVGIG (reference sequence). The CDR3 is made up of 18 amino acids. Trimming removed 6 bases at V and 0 bases at J, with 24 bases between. The DNA for the CDR3 is TGTGCCTGTGGCCCCAGGGCCCCCAACGTGGTCTCTGGAAACACCATATATTTT. Protein product: CACGPRAPNVVSGNTIYF.

The rearrangement joins TRBV7-6 to TRBJ1-5; 11 bases are shared with TRBD1. The CDR3 extends over 17 amino acids. J lost 0 bases, V lost 5 bases, and 6 bases had no gene match. The V gene's germline CDR1 is SGHVS and CDR2 FNYEAQ. The CDR3 DNA is TGTGCCAGCAGCCGGACAGGGGGCCAATATAGCAATCAGCCCCAGCATTTT. Translating it yields CASSRTGGQYSNQPQHF.

The CDR3 DNA follows: TGTGCCAGCAGCTCCCGACAGGGTGCTTCTGGAAACACCATATATTTT. Translation: CASSSRQGASGNTIYF. The chain has TRBV5-4 and TRBJ1-3, with 7 nucleotides matching TRBD1. The germline V gene has CDR1 SGHNT and CDR2 YYREEE (reference sequence). The ends lost 3 bases at V and 1 base at J; junction bases unmatched: 7. This CDR3 spans 16 amino acids.

The chain links TRBV28 to TRBJ2-7; 9 bases align to TRBD2. The J segment lost 5 bases and the V segment lost 4 bases, leaving 12 bases of the junction unmatched. Germline-derived CDR1 and CDR2 are MDHEN and SYDVKM. The CDR3 is 16 amino acids. CDR3 DNA sequence: TGTGCCAGCAGTTCCCCGGGACTAGCACTATCCCACGAGCAGTACTTC. The encoded protein is CASSSPGLALSHEQYF. The entire variable domain, with the rest obtained from reference TRBV28 and TRBJ2-7, is as follows: DVKVTQSSRYLVKRTGEKVFLECVQDMDHENMFWYRQDPGLGLRLIYFSYDVKMKEKGDIPEGYSVSREKKERFSLILESASTNQTSMYLCASSSPGLALSHEQYFGPGTRLTVT.

The chain carries TRBV30 and TRBJ1-4, with 9 positions matching TRBD1. The length of the CDR3 is 18 residues. Germline CDR1 GTSNPN, CDR2 SVGIG (reference sequence). V lost 1 base and J lost 3; bases outside the gene matches: 12. The CDR3 loop reads CAWSERQGDPISNEKLFF. CDR3 sequence (DNA): TGTGCCTGGAGTGAACGACAGGGGGACCCGATCTCTAATGAAAAACTGTTTTTT. Supplemented by reference TRBV30 and TRBJ1-4, the full variable domain reads SQTIHQWPATLVQPVGSPLSLECTVEGTSNPNLYWYRQAAGRGLQLLFYSVGIGQISSEVPQNLSASRPQDRQFILSSKKLLLSDSGFYLCAWSERQGDPISNEKLFFGSGTQLSVL.

The rearrangement links TRBV19 to TRBJ1-2; 7 positions match TRBD1. CDR3 length: 13 amino acids. V lost 8 bases and J lost 2; bases outside the gene matches: 5. CDR1 and CDR2 (germline): LNHDA, SQIVND (reference sequence). The CDR3 DNA reads TGTGCCAGTTGGGGACAGACAAACTATGGCTACACCTTC. It yields the protein CASWGQTNYGYTF.

The V and J genes are TRBV6-4 and TRBJ2-3; TRBD1 is a possible D gene (6 bases). CDR1 is MRHNA and CDR2 is SNTAGT in the germline V gene. The CDR3 totals 14 residues. Trimming shortened V by 5 bases and J by 3 bases, and 12 bases separated the two germline ends. CDR3 bases: TGTGCCAGCAGTCAGGGGAAGTCGACAGATACGCAGTATTTT. The encoded protein is CASSQGKSTDTQYF.

The chain recombines TRBV20-1 with TRBJ1-2; D call uncertain. The germline gives CDR1 DFQATT, CDR2 SNEGSKA (reference sequence). This CDR3 spans 10 amino acids. V lost 2 bases and J lost 7, with 5 bases in between. The CDR3 region has the DNA TGCAGTGCTAGACAGATTGGCTACACCTTC. Protein product: CSARQIGYTF.

The chain recombines TRBV30 with TRBJ2-1; no clear D gene. The CDR3 has 14 amino acids. In germline, CDR1 is GTSNPN, CDR2 SVGIG (reference sequence). Trimming took off 1 base at V and 0 bases at J, with 7 bases between the two ends. The CDR3 region is CAWSASSSYNEQFF. CDR3 coding DNA: TGTGCCTGGAGTGCTTCTAGCTCCTACAATGAGCAGTTCTTC.

Of note for this clone: The sample contains more than one DNA sequence encoding this CDR3. The chain employs TRBV2 and TRBJ2-5, with 9 bases aligning to TRBD1. V lost 6 bases and J lost 5; bases outside the gene matches: 1. Germline V gene sequence: CDR1 SNHLY, CDR2 FYNNEI. This CDR3 comprises 12 residues. For the CDR3, the DNA is TGTGCCAGCAGCGACAGGGGGGAGACCCAGTACTTC. It yields the protein CASSDRGETQYF.

The chain recombines TRBV11-3 with TRBJ2-1, with a tentative D call TRBD2 (7 bases). The length of the CDR3 is 15 residues. Trimming cost V 0 bases and J 12 bases, with 18 bases left between them. CDR1 is SGHNT and CDR2 is YENEEA in the germline V gene. The CDR3, as DNA: TGTGCCAGCAGCTTAGATCTGGGCGGGGGCCCTCGGCAGTTCTTC. Residues: CASSLDLGGGPRQFF.

V usage is TRBV27 and J usage is TRBJ2-7; 8 bases match TRBD1. After removal of 4 bases from V and 6 bases from J, the junction contained 11 bases not matched to a gene. Germline CDR1 and CDR2: MNHEY and SMNVEV (reference sequence). The CDR3 consists of 15 residues. The CDR3 spells CASSSRTGRTSEQYF. In DNA form, the CDR3 reads TGTGCCAGCAGTTCGAGGACAGGGAGAACCAGCGAGCAGTACTTC.

The CDR3 sequence is CASMARTGGSNQPQHF. The CDR3 DNA is TGTGCCAGCATGGCGAGGACCGGGGGAAGCAATCAGCCCCAGCATTTT. The rearrangement uses TRBV2 and TRBJ1-5; possibly TRBD1 for D (5 bases). Germline V CDR1 and CDR2: SNHLY, FYNNEI. V lost 7 bases and J lost 1, with 17 bases in between. The CDR3 loop spans 16 amino acids.

Comments on this clone: A junction end diverges from the germline sequence, so it may reflect a read error. V and J are TRBV2 and TRBJ1-2; D is uncertain. The CDR3 is made up of 14 amino acids. Looked up from germline, CDR1 is SNHLY and CDR2 is FYNNEI. The CDR3: CASTERSSPDGYTF. The CDR3, as DNA: TGTGCCAGCACTGAACGGTCGAGTCCCGATGGCTACACCTTC.

The chain links TRBV30 to TRBJ1-5; TRBD1 might be the D (6 bases). There are 15 residues in the CDR3. Germline V gene lookup returns CDR1 GTSNPN and CDR2 SVGIG (reference sequence). Between the trimmed V and J ends, which lost 5 bases and 2 bases, there was a span of 16 bases. Here the CDR3 DNA reads TGTGCCTGGGGGAACAGGGTTGATGGCAATCAGCCCCAGCATTTT. This sequence encodes CAWGNRVDGNQPQHF.